This T cell receptor beta chain stems from a study of cytomegalovirus exposure and HLA in healthy donors. Study results and limitations: An ancestry cluster, one associated with Asian ancestry, reportedly showed fewer N-insertions than the approximately 650-donor mean in a later analysis. In a later analysis, TCR association rates varied by HLA locus: DRB1 most, HLA-C fewest.

About this clone: Its antigen is unknown.

Germline values: CDR1 ENHRY, CDR2 SYGVKD. The V and J ends lost 0 bases and 2 bases respectively, with 11 bases between them. This CDR3 has 16 amino acids. Healthy people donating bone marrow made up the donors. PCR amplification relied on 60 Vbeta primers (plus 13 Jbeta primers). Only in-frame clones appear in the TCRdb table, and some are missing; sequencing was by immunoSEQ multiplex PCR. The repertoire includes 58,000 or so clones, approximately 71% of them detected once, and approximately 25% sits in the top ten. The chain links TRBV10-3 to TRBJ1-3, with D unclear. The sequenced sample was PBMCs. This TCR was sampled from a man in his forties or fifties in good health and CMV-seropositive. Here the CDR3 DNA reads TGTGCCATCAGTGAGTCGGGAGGGATCACTGGAAACACCATATATTTT. This codes for CAISESGGITGNTIYF.